Sequencing of this T cell receptor beta chain was carried out in a study of neurological immune-mediated disorders. Findings and limits, study-wide: The absence of shared CDR3 amino acid sequences among expanded clones across subjects suggests private repertoires in all groups. The greatest TCR clonal expansion occurred in HTLV-1-associated myelopathy and the least in multiple sclerosis, which fell below healthy controls.

Synthesis of cDNA was accomplished via 5'RACE employing 10-nucleotide random UMIs. TCRdb used MiXCR to reprocess the 5' RACE reads, holding one entry per CDR3 protein. Altogether some 27,000 distinct CDR3 sequences are present, around 21% being singletons, with the ten largest covering roughly 29%. There are many counts of this clonotype. Its antigen is undetermined. In germline, CDR1 is SSHAT, CDR2 FNYEAQ (reference sequence). The CDR3 loop spans 14 amino acids. With 3 bases removed from V and 5 bases from J, the gap between germline ends came to 13 bases. This chain joins TRBV7-7 and TRBJ2-5, with D possibly called TRBD1 or TRBD2 (6 bases each). The TCR was taken from a man aged 50 or older with HTLV-1-associated myelopathy (HAM/TSP). The sequenced material came from CD4+ T cells from blood. The CDR3 DNA is TGTGCCAGCAGCTTTGGGGGGCCTGGGGAGACCCAGTACTTC. Amino acid sequence: CASSFGGPGETQYF.